This is a list of T cell receptor beta chains from one sample in a study of CD8 T cells in Susac syndrome. TCRdb ran MiXCR on the immunoSEQ multiplex PCR reads and lists one entry per CDR3 protein. The table has fewer than 150,000 distinct CDR3 sequences, roughly 96% seen once; the top ten hold roughly 0.12%. Sample: CD4+ T cells from PBMCs. Every receptor here comes from a human donor in good health. Both conserved end residues are trimmed from each CDR3. D genes are given only for firm matches. Only some rows state a clone size, as once, few, many or a class for expanded clones.

TRBD1 NA TRBV29-1 SVRTGGSQPQH
TRBD1 NA TRBV7-2 ASSLLGQGANEQF
NA NA TRBV5-1 ASSLAREGDTQY
TRBD1 NA TRBV28 AGRTGMNTGELF
TRBD2 NA TRBV5-1 ASSFVSSGRETQY
TRBD2 NA TRBV6-6 ASSYGGLAGSYEQY
NA NA TRBV5-1 ASSSSGHLTRNTEAF
NA NA TRBV3-1 ASSQGTTTYEQY
NA NA TRBV24-1 ATSDPDSYISSYEQY
NA NA TRBV28 ASSGAPRNTIY
TRBD1 once TRBV12-3/TRBV12-4 ASSFDRGASY
NA NA TRBV3-1 ASSQRRDPDTQY
TRBD2 NA TRBV18 ASSPGAGGGEQY
NA NA TRBV2 ASSAGPYEQY
NA once TRBV28 ASSRRPNEQF
NA NA TRBV20-1 SVGYDEQF
TRBD1 NA TRBV19 ASSIQGAFYNEQF
TRBD1 NA TRBV28 ASSPQGQRYNEQF
TRBD2 NA TRBV2 ASSEWGSGTYNEQF
NA NA TRBV2 ASSEYYGYT
NA NA TRBV29-1 SVSPGPEAF
TRBD2 NA TRBV7-2 ASSARTSASYEQY
NA NA TRBV5-1 ASSLVASRQGTQY
TRBD2 NA TRBV5-6 ASSLLAGSYNEQF
TRBD1 NA TRBV30 AYGQGTMQGRTEAF
NA NA TRBV28 ASSSVGYGYT
NA NA TRBV27 ASSASFSYEQY
TRBD2 NA TRBV7-9 ASSLLAGVYEQY
NA few TRBV28 ASSQGGGSYEQY
TRBD2 NA TRBV3-1 ASSPGGGPETQY
TRBD2 NA TRBV7-2 ASSQSGRGETQY
TRBD2 NA TRBV29-1 SVTGGGGNIQY